In its sample, the clone carrying this T cell receptor beta chain was seen a few times. The source of the sample is a study of T cells and Merkel cell carcinoma outcomes. This table comes from immunoSEQ multiplex PCR, and its TCRdb copy is limited to in-frame clones, with some not included. Of 15,000 to 19,000 clones listed, around 87% are singletons. CDR1 SGHTA and CDR2 FQGTGA come from the germline V gene. After removal of 5 bases from V and 7 bases from J, the junction contained 11 bases not matched to a gene. This CDR3 comprises 16 residues. The rearrangement links TRBV7-3 to TRBJ2-1; 10 bases fit TRBD2. Material: tumor tissue from Merkel cell carcinoma. This receptor was obtained from a human donor with Merkel cell carcinoma. The CDR3 spells CASSPQAGGPGNEQFF. DNA for the CDR3: TGTGCCAGCAGCCCCCAAGCGGGGGGGCCTGGGAATGAGCAGTTCTTC.